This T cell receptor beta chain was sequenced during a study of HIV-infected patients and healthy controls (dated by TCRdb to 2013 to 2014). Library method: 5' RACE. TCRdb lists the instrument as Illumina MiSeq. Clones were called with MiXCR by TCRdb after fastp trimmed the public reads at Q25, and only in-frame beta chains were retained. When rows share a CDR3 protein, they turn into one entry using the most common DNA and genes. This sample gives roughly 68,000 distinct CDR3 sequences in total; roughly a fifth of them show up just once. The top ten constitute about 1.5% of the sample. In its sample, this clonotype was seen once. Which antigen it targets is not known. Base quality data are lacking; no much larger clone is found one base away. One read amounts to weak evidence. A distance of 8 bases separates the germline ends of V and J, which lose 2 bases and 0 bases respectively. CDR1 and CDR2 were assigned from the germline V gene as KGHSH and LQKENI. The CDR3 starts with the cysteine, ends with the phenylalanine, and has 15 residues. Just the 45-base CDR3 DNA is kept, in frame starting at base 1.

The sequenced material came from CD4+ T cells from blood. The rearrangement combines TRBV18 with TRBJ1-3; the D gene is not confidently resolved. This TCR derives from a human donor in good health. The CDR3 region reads CASSPSTISGNTIYF. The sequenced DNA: TGTGCCAGCTCACCATCCACCATCTCTGGAAACACCATATATTTT. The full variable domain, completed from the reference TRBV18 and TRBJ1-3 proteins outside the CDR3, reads NAGVMQNPRHLVRRRGQEARLRCSPMKGHSHVYWYRQLPEEGLKFMVYLQKENIIDESGMPKERFSAEFPKEGPSILRIQQVVRGDSAAYFCASSPSTISGNTIYFGEGSWLTVV.